These 18 T cell receptor beta chains were sequenced from one sample in a study of blood T cell repertoires in COVID-19. Generated by immunoSEQ multiplex PCR, the TCRdb table keeps only in-frame clones and is missing some. The profile shows approximately 96,000 clones, 88% of them singletons. The sequencing sample was made of peripheral blood. Receptor source: a woman over 75 with acute or convalescent COVID-19.

The V call is TRBV18, the J call TRBJ2-2; tentative D call: TRBD2 (6 bases). V lost 6 bases and J 2 bases, leaving 10 bases between the germline ends. The length of the CDR3 is 14 residues. Germline CDR1 KGHSH, CDR2 LQKENI. CDR3 amino acids: CASSRDSNTGELFF. The CDR3 DNA reads TGTGCCAGCTCGCGGGACTCCAACACCGGGGAGCTGTTTTTT.

The chain recombines TRBV4-2 with TRBJ2-1; 8 nucleotides align to TRBD1. The CDR3 length is 16 residues. Germline CDR1 and CDR2: LGHNA and YNFKEQ. The V gene end was trimmed by 0 bases and the J gene end by 0 bases; junction bases not matched to a gene: 1. The CDR3 reads CASSQEGTGSYNEQFF. The CDR3 DNA follows: TGTGCCAGCAGCCAAGAGGGGACAGGCTCCTACAATGAGCAGTTCTTC.

Concerning this clone: The germline gene is not matched at one end of the junction; a read error may be the cause. The rearrangement uses TRBV6-2 or TRBV6-3 and TRBJ2-4, with D possibly TRBD2 on 5 matching bases. The CDR3 contains 11 residues. CDR1 is MNHEY and CDR2 is SVGEGT in the germline V gene. The CDR3 loop reads CASSYRLAVTF. The CDR3 DNA is TGTGCCAGCAGTTACAGGCTAGCCGTGACCTTC.

The V gene is TRBV5-1, the J gene TRBJ2-2; 9 bases line up with TRBD1. The CDR3 runs to 16 residues. V was pared by 0 bases and J by 7 bases, with 7 bases of the junction left unmatched. Germline assignment: CDR1 SGHRS and CDR2 YFSETQ. The CDR3 region is CASSLGLQGAGGELFF. The CDR3 DNA reads as TGCGCCAGCAGCTTGGGATTACAGGGGGCTGGCGGGGAGCTGTTTTTT.

The chain is built from TRBV7-3 and TRBJ2-1; D is possibly TRBD2 (5 bases). This CDR3 is 15 amino acids long. The ends were cut back, 1 base at V and 8 bases at J, with 15 bases in the middle. The germline V gene encodes CDR1 SGHTA and CDR2 FQGTGA. This CDR3 is CASSLSGGRGDEQFF. The CDR3 DNA sequence: TGTGCCAGCAGCTTAAGTGGCGGGCGAGGCGATGAGCAGTTCTTC.

The rearrangement uses TRBV15 and TRBJ1-1; D is unclear. Germline CDR1 and CDR2: LNHNV and YYDKDF (reference sequence). The CDR3 runs to 15 residues. V lost 2 bases to trimming and J lost 5 bases, with 15 bases between them. The CDR3 loop is CATSRWPPKRTEAFF. In DNA form, the CDR3 reads TGTGCCACCAGCAGATGGCCCCCTAAGAGGACTGAAGCTTTCTTT.

The V call is TRBV5-1, the J call TRBJ1-1; D not certain. The CDR3 runs 14 residues. Trimming cost V 2 bases and J 0 bases, with 8 bases left between them. Germline V lookup: CDR1 SGHRS, CDR2 YFSETQ. In DNA form, the CDR3 reads TGCGCCAGCAGCTTACTAGCGGTGAACACTGAAGCTTTCTTT. Its translation: CASSLLAVNTEAFF. Together with reference TRBV5-1 and TRBJ1-1, the CDR3 gives the full variable domain: KAGVTQTPRYLIKTRGQQVTLSCSPISGHRSVSWYQQTPGQGLQFLFEYFSETQRNKGNFPGRFSGRQFSNSRSEMNVSTLELGDSALYLCASSLLAVNTEAFFGQGTRLTVV.

There are a few counts of this clone. The V call is TRBV7-3, the J call TRBJ2-2; D call uncertain. Trimming left V 5 bases short and J 5 bases short, with 12 bases between. CDR1 and CDR2 (germline): SGHTA, FQGTGA. The CDR3 contains 14 residues. CDR3 sequence (DNA): TGTGCCAGCAGCCCCCTAGGAGTTACCGGGGAGCTGTTTTTT. Translation gives CASSPLGVTGELFF.

V gene TRBV19 combines with J gene TRBJ2-3, with a tentative D call TRBD2 (6 bases). CDR1 is LNHDA, CDR2 SQIVND, per germline (reference sequence). V lost 3 bases, J lost 1 base, and 11 bases lay in between. This CDR3 spans 15 amino acids. CDR3 in amino acids: CASSISGVGTDTQYF. The CDR3 DNA reads TGTGCCAGTAGTATCTCGGGAGTTGGCACAGATACGCAGTATTTT.

The chain combines TRBV10-3 with TRBJ1-1; 7 bases map to TRBD1. The CDR3 is 16 residues long. Germline assignment: CDR1 ENHRY and CDR2 SYGVKD. J was trimmed by 0 bases and V by 0 bases; bases with no gene match: 4. CDR3 bases: TGTGCCATCAGTGAGTCAGGGGGCCTCATGAACACTGAAGCTTTCTTT. Translation: CAISESGGLMNTEAFF.

The chain is built from TRBV11-1 and TRBJ2-7; 9 bases fit TRBD2. J lost 2 bases, V lost 5 bases, and 7 bases had no gene match. The CDR3 contains 15 residues. CDR1 and CDR2 (germline): SGHAT, FQDESV (reference sequence). DNA for the CDR3: TGTGCCAGCAGCCCCGGACTAGCGCGACCCTACGAGCAGTACTTC. Translated, it gives CASSPGLARPYEQYF.

The rearrangement uses TRBV27 and TRBJ2-7, with TRBD1 matching over 8 bases. Germline V lookup: CDR1 MNHEY, CDR2 SMNVEV (reference sequence). The V and J ends lost 6 bases and 4 bases, in that order; junction bases with no gene match: 5. The CDR3 runs 13 residues. CDR3 region: CASRETGGYEQYF. CDR3 DNA: TGTGCCAGCAGGGAAACAGGGGGATACGAGCAGTACTTC.

The chain links TRBV29-1 to TRBJ1-2; 9 bases fit TRBD1. The germline CDR1 and CDR2 sequences are SQVTM and ANQGSEA. The CDR3 covers 12 residues. Trimming at V came to 6 bases and at J to 8 bases, leaving 7 bases not matched to a gene. DNA for the CDR3: TGCAGCGTGGACAGGGGCGGCCGGGGCTACACCTTC. Encoded protein: CSVDRGGRGYTF.

V usage is TRBV7-2 and J usage is TRBJ2-7; 8 bases fit TRBD2. V was clipped by 5 bases and J by 0 bases; unmatched bases: 12. Germline lookup yields CDR1 SGHTA and CDR2 FQGNSA. This CDR3 is 17 amino acids long. In DNA, the CDR3 is TGTGCCAGCAGCCCCCGGGGTAGCGGGGCTGGCTCCTACGAGCAGTACTTC. This gives the protein CASSPRGSGAGSYEQYF.

V usage is TRBV19 and J usage is TRBJ1-2, with TRBD1 matching 7 bases. CDR3 size: 13 residues. V shed 7 bases, J shed 6 bases, and the junction held 8 bases outside the gene matches. Per the germline V gene, CDR1 is LNHDA and CDR2 is SQIVND (reference sequence). CDR3 loop: CASIKTGSHGYTF. CDR3 bases: TGTGCCAGTATTAAGACAGGGTCCCATGGCTACACCTTC.

This rearrangement joins TRBV19 to TRBJ2-2; the D gene is possibly TRBD1 (6 bases). Germline loops: CDR1 LNHDA, CDR2 SQIVND (reference sequence). CDR3 length equals 16 residues. The V and J ends lost 3 bases and 8 bases respectively, with 19 bases between them. CDR3 DNA: TGTGCCAGTAGTATTATAAGAGGTCAGGGGTTTGGGGAGCTGTTTTTT. It codes for CASSIIRGQGFGELFF. Looking up the rest from reference TRBV19 and TRBJ2-2 gives the full variable domain: DGGITQSPKYLFRKEGQNVTLSCEQNLNHDAMYWYRQDPGQGLRLIYYSQIVNDFQKGDIAEGYSVSREKKESFPLTVTSAQKNPTAFYLCASSIIRGQGFGELFFGEGSRLTVL.

The rearrangement links TRBV30 to TRBJ2-3, with D possibly being TRBD2 (6 bases). Germline V gives CDR1 GTSNPN, CDR2 SVGIG (reference sequence). V lost 3 bases, J lost 1 base, and 8 bases lay in between. This CDR3 spans 13 amino acids. For the CDR3, the DNA is TGTGCCTGGAGGACGGGGGGCACAGATACGCAGTATTTT. This gives the protein CAWRTGGTDTQYF.

The gene calls are TRBV7-3 and TRBJ2-1; 8 bases map to TRBD1. Germline V CDR1 and CDR2: SGHTA, FQGTGA. CDR3 size: 15 residues. Trimming removed 3 bases from V and 3 bases from J; junction bases left unmatched: 4. DNA for the CDR3: TGTGCCAGCAGCTTGGGGACAGGAGTCTACAATGAGCAGTTCTTC. Protein: CASSLGTGVYNEQFF.